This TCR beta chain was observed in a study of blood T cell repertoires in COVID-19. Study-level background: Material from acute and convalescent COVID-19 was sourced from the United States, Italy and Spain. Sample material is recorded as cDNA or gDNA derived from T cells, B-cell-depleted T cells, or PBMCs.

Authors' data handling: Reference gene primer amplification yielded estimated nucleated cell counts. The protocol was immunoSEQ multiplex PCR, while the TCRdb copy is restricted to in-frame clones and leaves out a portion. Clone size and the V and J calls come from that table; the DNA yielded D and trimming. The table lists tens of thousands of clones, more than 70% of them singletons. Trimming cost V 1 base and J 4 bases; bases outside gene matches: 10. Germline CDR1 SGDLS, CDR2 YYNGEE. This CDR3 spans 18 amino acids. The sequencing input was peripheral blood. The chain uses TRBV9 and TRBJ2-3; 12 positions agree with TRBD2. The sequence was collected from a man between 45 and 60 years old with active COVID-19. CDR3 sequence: CASSVRASGGGSADTQYF. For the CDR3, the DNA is TGTGCCAGCAGCGTAAGGGCTAGCGGGGGGGGCTCGGCAGATACGCAGTATTTT.